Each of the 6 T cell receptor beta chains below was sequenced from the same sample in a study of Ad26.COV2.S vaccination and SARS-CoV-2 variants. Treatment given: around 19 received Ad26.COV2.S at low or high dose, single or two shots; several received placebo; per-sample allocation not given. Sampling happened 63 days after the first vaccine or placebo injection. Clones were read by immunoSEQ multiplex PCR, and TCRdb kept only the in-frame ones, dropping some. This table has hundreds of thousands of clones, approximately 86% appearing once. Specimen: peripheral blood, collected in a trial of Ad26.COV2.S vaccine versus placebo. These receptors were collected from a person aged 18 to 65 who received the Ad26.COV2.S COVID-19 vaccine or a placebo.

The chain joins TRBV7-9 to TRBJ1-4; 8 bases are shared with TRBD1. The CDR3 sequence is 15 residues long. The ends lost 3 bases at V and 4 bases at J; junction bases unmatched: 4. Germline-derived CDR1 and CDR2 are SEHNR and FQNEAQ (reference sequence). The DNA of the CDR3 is TGTGCCAGCAGCTTCGACAGGGGTGGTAATGAAAAACTGTTTTTT. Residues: CASSFDRGGNEKLFF.

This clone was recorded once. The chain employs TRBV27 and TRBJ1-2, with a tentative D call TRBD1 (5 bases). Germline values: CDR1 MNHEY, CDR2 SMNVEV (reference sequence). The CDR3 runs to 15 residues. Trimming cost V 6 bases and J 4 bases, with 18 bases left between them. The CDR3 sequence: CASSPLGEGTYGYTF. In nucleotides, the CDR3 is TGTGCCAGCAGCCCCCTTGGGGAGGGGACCTATGGCTACACCTTC.

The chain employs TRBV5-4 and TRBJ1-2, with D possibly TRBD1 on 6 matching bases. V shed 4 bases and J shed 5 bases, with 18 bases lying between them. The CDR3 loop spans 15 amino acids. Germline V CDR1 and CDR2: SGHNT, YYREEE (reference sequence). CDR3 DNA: TGTGCCAGCAGCCCCGGAGGGGGACCTGGGTATGGCTACACCTTC. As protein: CASSPGGGPGYGYTF.

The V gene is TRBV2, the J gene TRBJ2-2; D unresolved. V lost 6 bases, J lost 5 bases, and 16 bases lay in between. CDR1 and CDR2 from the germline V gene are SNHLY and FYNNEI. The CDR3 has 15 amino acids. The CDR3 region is CASRGPPEQTGELFF. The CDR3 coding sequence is TGTGCCAGCAGAGGCCCCCCTGAGCAAACCGGGGAGCTGTTTTTT.

The CDR3 nucleotides are TGTGCCAGCAGCTTACAGACTCGGGGTTACGAGCAGTACTTC. Residues: CASSLQTRGYEQYF. The chain links TRBV7-9 to TRBJ2-7, with a tentative D call TRBD2 (5 bases). This CDR3 spans 14 amino acids. V was cut by 2 bases and J by 4 bases, with 12 bases left in between. Germline V gene lookup returns CDR1 SEHNR and CDR2 FQNEAQ (reference sequence).

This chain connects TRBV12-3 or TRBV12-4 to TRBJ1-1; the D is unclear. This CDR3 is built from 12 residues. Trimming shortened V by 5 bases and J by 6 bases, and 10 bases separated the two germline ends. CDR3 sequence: CASSIGRAEAFF. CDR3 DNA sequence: TGTGCCAGCAGTATCGGACGGGCTGAAGCTTTCTTT.